Listed below are T cell receptor beta chains from one sample, sequenced in a study of T cell changes during pregnancy in multiple sclerosis. The table came from immunoSEQ multiplex PCR; TCRdb's copy has only in-frame clones and leaves some out. Of 70,000 to 80,000 clones listed, 90% to 95% are singletons. Sequenced here: CD4+ T cells from peripheral blood mononuclear cells, sampled before pregnancy. The receptor set was obtained from a female donor with multiple sclerosis, enrolled in a pregnancy study. Both conserved end residues are part of each CDR3. A D gene is named only where the DNA matches it firmly. Clone size is given for some rows only: seen once, a few or many times, or a class if the clone is expanded.

>TRBV9|-|TRBD1|TRBJ2-2
CASKEGQGGAGELFF
TGTGCCAGCAAAGAGGGACAGGGGGGGGCCGGGGAGCTGTTTTTT
>TRBV28|few|TRBD1|TRBJ1-1
CASSPTTGDRAEAFF
TGTGCCAGCAGTCCCACAACAGGGGATCGGGCTGAAGCTTTCTTT
>TRBV19|-|TRBD1|TRBJ2-1
CASSIGQGAYNEQFF
TGTGCCAGTAGTATAGGACAGGGGGCCTACAATGAGCAGTTCTTC
>TRBV7-9|-|TRBD2|TRBJ2-2
CAGKPGLGYYTGELFF
TGTGCCGGAAAACCGGGACTAGGATATTACACCGGGGAGCTGTTTTTT
>TRBV18|-|-|TRBJ1-1
CASSPLYTEAFF
TGTGCCAGCTCACCTTTATACACTGAAGCTTTCTTT
>TRBV30|-|TRBD2|TRBJ2-7
CAWSVRLAGGIYEQYF
TGTGCCTGGAGTGTACGGCTAGCGGGAGGTATCTACGAGCAGTACTTC
>TRBV5-1|-|-|TRBJ2-2
CASSFNRNTGELFF
TGCGCCAGCAGCTTTAACAGGAACACCGGGGAGCTGTTTTTT
>TRBV18|once|TRBD1|TRBJ2-1
CASSPRDRDNEQFF
TGTGCCAGCTCCCCCCGGGACAGGGACAATGAGCAGTTCTTC
>TRBV5-1|-|-|TRBJ2-7
CASSLELSSYEQYF
TGCGCCAGCAGCTTGGAACTGAGCTCCTACGAGCAGTACTTC
>TRBV5-4|-|TRBD2|TRBJ2-5
CASSLISGGGETQYF
TGTGCCAGCAGCTTGATCAGCGGGGGGGGAGAGACCCAGTACTTC
>TRBV16|once|-|TRBJ2-5
CASSQFGGTEETQYF
TGTGCCAGCAGCCAATTCGGGGGAACGGAAGAGACCCAGTACTTC
>TRBV30|-|TRBD2|TRBJ2-1
CAWEAAGTSGINEQFF
TGTGCCTGGGAGGCGGCTGGGACTAGCGGGATCAATGAGCAGTTCTTC
>TRBV11-3|-|-|TRBJ1-1
CASSSRAGGANTEAFF
TGTGCCAGCAGCTCCAGGGCGGGGGGCGCGAACACTGAAGCTTTCTTT
>TRBV7-2|few|-|TRBJ1-3
CASSLTSSGNTIYF
TGTGCCAGCAGCTTAACGAGCTCTGGAAACACCATATATTTT
>TRBV10-3|few|TRBD2|TRBJ2-1
CAISEGLASGEQFF
TGTGCCATCAGTGAAGGACTAGCCTCGGGTGAGCAGTTCTTC
>TRBV5-1|-|TRBD1|TRBJ1-3
CASSYAGQGEGTIYF
TGCGCCAGCAGCTATGCGGGACAGGGGGAAGGTACCATATATTTT
>TRBV29-1|-|TRBD1|TRBJ1-2
CSVSTGGRNYGYTF
TGCAGCGTTTCGACAGGGGGGAGGAACTATGGCTACACCTTC
>TRBV2|-|TRBD1|TRBJ1-6
CASSRTGDNSPLHF
TGTGCCAGCAGCCGGACAGGGGATAATTCACCCCTCCACTTT
>TRBV5-1|-|TRBD1|TRBJ2-7
CASSYGQGALSYEQYF
TGCGCCAGCAGTTACGGACAGGGGGCCCTCTCCTACGAGCAGTACTTC
>TRBV5-1|-|TRBD1|TRBJ2-1
CASSLDKQGARGEDNEQFF
TGCGCCAGCAGCTTGGATAAACAGGGGGCGCGGGGAGAAGACAATGAGCAGTTCTTC
>TRBV18|-|-|TRBJ2-7
CASSDSGSYEQYF
TGTGCCAGCTCCGACAGTGGATCCTACGAGCAGTACTTC
>TRBV5-4|-|TRBD2|TRBJ2-1
CASSQASGFYNEQFF
TGTGCCAGCAGCCAAGCTAGCGGATTCTACAATGAGCAGTTCTTC
>TRBV9|-|-|TRBJ2-6
CASSVGGSGANVLTF
TGTGCCAGCAGCGTAGGCGGCTCTGGGGCCAACGTCCTGACTTTC
>TRBV30|-|TRBD2|TRBJ2-7
CAWRVTGTSGEQYF
TGTGCCTGGAGAGTGACCGGGACTAGCGGTGAGCAGTACTTC
>TRBV27|-|-|TRBJ1-4
CASSSGGYEKLFF
TGTGCCAGCAGTTCGGGAGGGTATGAAAAACTGTTTTTT
>TRBV5-1|-|-|TRBJ2-3
CASSYQTDTQYF
TGCGCCAGCAGCTACCAGACAGATACGCAGTATTTT
>TRBV19|-|TRBD1|TRBJ1-6
CASNPGQGINSPLHF
TGTGCCAGTAATCCGGGACAGGGAATCAATTCACCCCTCCACTTT
>TRBV19|-|-|TRBJ2-7
CASSIVGGALYEQYF
TGTGCCAGTAGTATAGTGGGAGGAGCCCTCTACGAGCAGTACTTC
>TRBV7-7|once|-|TRBJ2-1
CASSSGRRLEQFF
TGTGCCAGCAGCTCTGGACGGAGGCTCGAGCAGTTCTTC
>TRBV4-2|-|TRBD1|TRBJ2-6
CASRNRTGTNSGANVLTF
TGTGCCAGCCGGAATCGGACAGGAACCAACTCTGGGGCCAACGTCCTGACTTTC
>TRBV10-3|-|TRBD2|TRBJ2-1
CASSGTSPYNEQFF
TGTGCCAGTTCCGGGACTAGCCCCTACAATGAGCAGTTCTTC
>TRBV6-1|-|-|TRBJ1-4
CASRTGSTTNEKLFF
TGTGCCAGCAGAACAGGGTCGACAACTAATGAAAAACTGTTTTTT
>TRBV5-6|-|TRBD1|TRBJ2-2
CASSPPGQGARVGTGELFF
TGTGCCAGCAGCCCACCCGGACAGGGGGCGCGGGTTGGCACCGGGGAGCTGTTTTTT
>TRBV5-1|-|TRBD2|TRBJ2-2
CASSPGGNTGELFF
TGCGCCAGCAGCCCGGGAGGGAACACCGGGGAGCTGTTTTTT
>TRBV2|few|-|TRBJ1-3
CATRRVRRSGNTIYF
TGTGCCACCAGGAGGGTTAGGCGCTCTGGAAACACCATATATTTT
>TRBV5-4|-|-|TRBJ1-1
CASSATATGDTEAFF
TGTGCCAGCAGCGCGACAGCCACGGGAGACACTGAAGCTTTCTTT
>TRBV7-3|-|TRBD1|TRBJ1-5
CASSATGGRTQHF
TGTGCCAGCAGCGCCACAGGGGGGAGGACCCAGCATTTT
>TRBV13|-|TRBD1|TRBJ1-6
CASSFRDRAHSPLHF
TGTGCCAGCAGCTTTAGAGACAGGGCGCATTCACCCCTCCACTTT
>TRBV29-1|once|TRBD1|TRBJ1-2
CSVSFPPHRDRAPHSYGYTF
TGCAGCGTCTCATTCCCTCCTCACCGGGACAGGGCCCCTCACTCCTATGGCTACACCTTC
>TRBV5-1|-|TRBD2|TRBJ2-1
CASSLGASGGDEQFF
TGCGCCAGCAGCTTGGGTGCTAGCGGGGGCGATGAGCAGTTCTTC
>TRBV2|once|TRBD1|TRBJ1-1
CASSIKGTGANTEAFF
TGTGCCAGCAGTATTAAGGGGACAGGCGCTAACACTGAAGCTTTCTTT
>TRBV4-1|-|-|TRBJ1-5
CASSRVGQNQPQHF
TGCGCCAGCAGTCGAGTCGGTCAAAATCAGCCCCAGCATTTT
>TRBV5-8|-|-|TRBJ1-2
CASSLRFRGYSYTF
TGTGCCAGCAGCTTGCGGTTCCGGGGGTATAGCTACACCTTC
>TRBV7-9|-|TRBD2|TRBJ2-7
CASSLVRASGSYEQYF
TGTGCCAGCAGCTTAGTAAGGGCTAGCGGGAGTTACGAGCAGTACTTC
>TRBV6-5|-|-|TRBJ1-3
CASRQGISGNTIYF
TGTGCCAGCAGGCAGGGGATCTCTGGAAACACCATATATTTT
>TRBV19|-|-|TRBJ2-7
CASSIAGFLEQYF
TGTGCCAGTAGTATAGCGGGTTTTCTGGAGCAGTACTTC
>TRBV6-1|-|-|TRBJ1-2
CASTDTNYGYTF
TGTGCCAGCACAGATACCAACTATGGCTACACCTTC
>TRBV19|-|TRBD1|TRBJ1-2
CASSDPGQGPGGYTF
TGTGCCAGTAGTGATCCGGGACAGGGGCCAGGTGGCTACACCTTC
>TRBV7-9|-|TRBD2|TRBJ2-1
CASRAGTSDYNEQFF
TGTGCCAGCAGGGCCGGGACTAGCGATTACAATGAGCAGTTCTTC
>TRBV10-3|-|-|TRBJ1-1
CAISESGQNTEAFF
TGTGCCATCAGTGAGTCTGGGCAGAACACTGAAGCTTTCTTT
>TRBV28|-|TRBD2|TRBJ2-3
CASRVAGTTDTQYF
TGTGCCAGCAGGGTAGCGGGAACCACAGATACGCAGTATTTT
>TRBV10-3|-|TRBD1|TRBJ2-2
CAIRPGGAGELFF
TGTGCCATCAGGCCAGGGGGCGCCGGGGAGCTGTTTTTT
>TRBV2|-|TRBD1|TRBJ2-1
CASSRQGQIDEQFF
TGTGCCAGCTCTCGACAGGGGCAAATCGATGAGCAGTTCTTC
>TRBV6-5|-|TRBD2|TRBJ2-5
CASSSLLAGGGETQYF
TGTGCCAGCAGTTCTCTACTAGCGGGGGGAGGCGAGACCCAGTACTTC
>TRBV19|-|-|TRBJ2-5
CATQGWTEETQYF
TGTGCCACCCAGGGGTGGACAGAAGAGACCCAGTACTTC
>TRBV5-1|once|TRBD1|TRBJ2-2
CASSPGQTPTGELFF
TGCGCCAGCAGCCCGGGACAGACCCCCACCGGGGAGCTGTTTTTT
>TRBV2|-|-|TRBJ1-5
CASSAGTLSNQPQHF
TGTGCCAGCTCTGCGGGGACCCTTAGCAATCAGCCCCAGCATTTT